The present T cell receptor beta chain was sequenced within a study of T cells after yellow fever vaccination. This clonotype was seen a handful of times. As TCR cDNA was made by 5'RACE template switching, a universal primer site and UMIs were added. A single record per CDR3 protein comes from TCRdb applying MiXCR to the 5' RACE reads. The repertoire has hundreds of thousands of distinct CDR3 sequences, about a fifth of them found once; the top ten carry around 16%. The CDR3 has 16 amino acids. The V and J ends lost 1 base and 0 bases respectively, with 14 bases between them. Germline loops: CDR1 SGHRS, CDR2 YFSETQ.

The V call is TRBV5-1, the J call TRBJ2-7; tentatively, D is TRBD2 (6 bases). This clonotype was sampled from a man younger than 30 who received the YFV17D yellow fever vaccine. The sequencing used PBMCs, collected roughly 23 days after the first yellow fever vaccination. CDR3 region: CASSLTTRGSSYEQYF. The CDR3 DNA reads TGCGCCAGCAGCTTGACGACCCGGGGGAGCTCCTACGAGCAGTACTTC. The variable domain in full, with the rest retrieved from reference TRBV5-1 and TRBJ2-7, is KAGVTQTPRYLIKTRGQQVTLSCSPISGHRSVSWYQQTPGQGLQFLFEYFSETQRNKGNFPGRFSGRQFSNSRSEMNVSTLELGDSALYLCASSLTTRGSSYEQYFGPGTRLTVT.